The text below deals with one T cell receptor (beta chain). The data were taken from a study of blood T cell repertoires in COVID-19. Study in general: Italy, Spain and the United States were the sources of the convalescent and acute COVID-19 samples. The cDNA or gDNA used as material had been derived from T cells, B-cell-depleted T cells, or PBMCs.

In Seattle, patients joined the study during active infection and were tracked longitudinally. J gave up 7 bases and V 7 bases, and 8 bases lay outside the gene matches. Germline CDR1 and CDR2: SGHAT and FQDESV (reference sequence). There are 14 residues in the CDR3. Per the original data handling: Amplification from reference gene primers served as the basis for estimated nucleated cell counts. Here immunoSEQ multiplex PCR was the method, and the copy in TCRdb shows in-frame clones only, minus some. V and J calls and clone size are those listed in that table; D and trimming were worked out from the DNA. The table lists approximately 390,000 clones, more than 70% of them singletons.

The chain combines TRBV11-1 with TRBJ2-1, with 9 nucleotides matching TRBD2. The receptor's source is a woman aged 55-70 years with COVID-19, enrolled during active disease. The specimen was peripheral blood. CDR3 bases: TGTGCCAGCACCACGCGGGGGGGGTGGAATGAGCAGTTCTTC. Its translation is CASTTRGGWNEQFF. Together with reference TRBV11-1 and TRBJ2-1, the CDR3 gives the full variable domain: EAEVAQSPRYKITEKSQAVAFWCDPISGHATLYWYRQILGQGPELLVQFQDESVVDDSQLPKDRFSAERLKGVDSTLKIQPAELGDSAMYLCASTTRGGWNEQFFGPGTRLTVL.